This TCR beta chain is from a study of STAT3 mutations in large granular lymphocyte leukemia. Study outcomes and limitations: In T-cell large granular lymphocyte leukemia, about half of patients showed multiple immunodominant subclonotypes. In several patients, dominant TCR clone burden exceeded STAT3 mutant burden. In about 35% of the 18 patients, new TCR clonotypes emerged after therapy. No sample exists from the first appearance of each clone.

Of note for this clone: Its antigen is still unknown.

Profiling relied on immunoSEQ multiplex PCR, and the TCRdb table lists in-frame clones only, not all of them. Of 4,500 to 5,500 clones in the sample, about 93% are singletons; the top ten hold 30% to 40%. This receptor was taken from a man aged 60-69 years with T-cell large granular lymphocyte leukemia. Some clones in this sample may be carry-over from other donors' samples. What was sequenced was peripheral blood mononuclear cells.

DNA of the CDR3: TGTGCCAGCAGCTTAAGGGGGGACGCTGAAGCTTTCTTT. Translation gives CASSLRGDAEAFF. The chain uses TRBV7-9 and TRBJ1-1; possibly TRBD1 for D (6 bases). The CDR3 extends over 13 amino acids. The germline gives CDR1 SEHNR, CDR2 FQNEAQ (reference sequence). Deletions cut 2 bases from V and 6 bases from J, with 10 bases between.